Described below is a single T cell receptor beta chain sequence and its context. The CDR3 extends over 16 amino acids. V lost 0 bases to trimming and J lost 0 bases; unmatched junction nucleotides: 3. From germline, CDR1 is PRHDT and CDR2 FYEKMQ (reference sequence). In the original analysis: Using reference gene primer amplification, nucleated cell counts were estimated. TCRdb's copy holds only in-frame clones and misses some; the assay was immunoSEQ multiplex PCR. The V and J calls and clone size are taken from that table; D and trimming were inferred from the DNA. The sample includes about 350,000 clones, 88% of them seen just once. This sample stems from a study of blood T cell repertoires in COVID-19. Participants were placed into cohorts based on the clinical history they reported. Each exposed participant met a COVID-19 case in the 2 weeks preceding study entry.

The rearrangement uses TRBV13 and TRBJ2-3; the match to TRBD2 covers 7 bases. The sequencing input was PBMCs or T cells enriched from blood (not recorded which). This receptor was identified in a woman aged 25 to 45 who had been exposed to COVID-19. The CDR3 reads CASSLGVSGSTDTQYF. CDR3 coding DNA: TGTGCCAGCAGCTTAGGCGTTAGCGGGAGCACAGATACGCAGTATTTT.